A selection of T cell receptor beta chains follows, all from one sample in a study of T cells expressing NK-cell markers. No DNA is given; TCRdb re-called the 5' RACE reads and lists each CDR3 protein once. The sample includes about 6,000 distinct CDR3 sequences. Sequenced: blood T cells: a sorted CD56 or NKG2C T cell subset, CD4+ or CD8+ T cells, or bulk PBMC T cells (not recorded which). These receptors were obtained from a man younger than 35 in good health. CDR3s include the opening cysteine and the closing phenylalanine or tryptophan. The order of the fields is J gene, V gene, clone size, CDR3 protein. Not every row has a clone size; where given, it reads once, few, many or a size class.

TRBJ1-1 TRBV5-1 - CASSALWLGGGMRYTEAFF
TRBJ2-2 TRBV20-1 - CSARDNRGDTGELFF
TRBJ2-5 TRBV7-2 - CASSFVGETQYF
TRBJ2-3 TRBV5-6 - CASGREGAQYF
TRBJ1-1 TRBV10-1 - CASRIGGLVRNYTEAFF
TRBJ2-5 TRBV3-1 - CASGEAETQYF
TRBJ1-1 TRBV5-4 - CASSLGGAQGNTEAFF
TRBJ1-2 TRBV6-1 - CASSRSTGLSYGYTF
TRBJ2-6 TRBV6-4 - CASSRDIRSGANVLTF
TRBJ2-1 TRBV6-4 medium-sized CASSVSSQINEQFF
TRBJ1-5 TRBV6-1 - CASSPGGGNQPQHF
TRBJ2-4 TRBV9 - CASSPGDSKNIQYF
TRBJ2-3 TRBV19 - CASSRLAGGRDTQYF
TRBJ2-1 TRBV19 - CASSMSGSSYNEQFF
TRBJ2-5 TRBV7-9 - CASSSFRETQYF
TRBJ1-3 TRBV5-5 - CASSPSHPTGNTIYF
TRBJ2-1 TRBV14 - CASSQWMSDRGNNEQFF
TRBJ2-1 TRBV6-4 - CASSDSEQGAVNEQFF
TRBJ1-5 TRBV7-8 - CASSGGTSNSNQPQHF
TRBJ1-4 TRBV7-9 - CASSLPGTGGVKLFF
TRBJ2-5 TRBV7-9 - CASSFDSLQETQYF
TRBJ2-4 TRBV20-1 - CSAREAGLDENIQYF
TRBJ2-7 TRBV20-1 - CSARDINRADHGEQYF
TRBJ2-7 TRBV12-3/TRBV12-4 - CASSLKGPSYEQYF
TRBJ2-5 TRBV6-2/TRBV6-3 - CASSSTSGRALVSETQYF